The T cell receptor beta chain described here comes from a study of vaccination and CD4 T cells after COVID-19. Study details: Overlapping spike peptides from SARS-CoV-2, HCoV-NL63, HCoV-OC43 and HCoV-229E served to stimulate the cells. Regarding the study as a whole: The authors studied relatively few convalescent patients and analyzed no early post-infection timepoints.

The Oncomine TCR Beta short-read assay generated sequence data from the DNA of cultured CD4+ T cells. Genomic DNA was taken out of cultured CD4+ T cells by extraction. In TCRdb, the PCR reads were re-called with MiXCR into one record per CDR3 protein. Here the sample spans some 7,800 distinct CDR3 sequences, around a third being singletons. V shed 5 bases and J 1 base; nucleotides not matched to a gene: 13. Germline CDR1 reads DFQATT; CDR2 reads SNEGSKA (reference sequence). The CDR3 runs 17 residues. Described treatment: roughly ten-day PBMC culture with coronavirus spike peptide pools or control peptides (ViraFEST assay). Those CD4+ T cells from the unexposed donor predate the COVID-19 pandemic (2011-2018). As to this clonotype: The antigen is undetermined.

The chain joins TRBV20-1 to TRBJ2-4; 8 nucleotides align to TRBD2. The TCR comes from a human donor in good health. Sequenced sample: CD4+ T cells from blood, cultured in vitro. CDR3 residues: CSAFLQGLVLAKNIQYF. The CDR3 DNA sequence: TGCAGTGCTTTTTTGCAGGGACTAGTGTTGGCCAAAAACATTCAGTACTTC.